This TCR beta chain appears in the sequencing data of a study of shared clonotypes between healthy human individuals. Study summary: Every donor yielded three CD4 naive, three CD4 memory, two CD8 naive and one CD8 memory plate. Study results and caveats: As a rule, naive subsets had a larger estimated richness than memory subsets.

Comments on this clone: Its antigen is not known.

TCRdb's copy holds only in-frame clones and misses some; the assay was immunoSEQ multiplex PCR. Among under 2.5 million clones listed, roughly 90% were seen once. The CDR3 is 13 residues long. Germline CDR1 is SGDLS and CDR2 is YYNGEE. V lost 2 bases and J 7 bases, leaving 10 bases between the germline ends. V gene TRBV9 combines with J gene TRBJ2-1, with D possibly matching TRBD2 (6 bases). The specimen sequenced was naive CD4+ T cells from PBMCs. Described subset: CD45RA+ positively selected. The receptor comes from a man younger than 35 in good health. Some clones in this sample may be carry-over from other donors' samples. CDR3 in DNA: TGTGCCAGCAGCGTGCGGGAAAGGAATGAGCAGTTCTTC. This gives the protein CASSVRERNEQFF.